These 28 T cell receptor beta chains came from one sample sequenced in a study of T-cell memory formation after mild COVID-19. TCRdb redid the calling of the 5' RACE reads with MiXCR, one entry per CDR3 protein. The sample has roughly 550,000 distinct CDR3 sequences; roughly 22% are singletons. Sequences were obtained from PBMCs or a T cell subset sorted from them (not recorded which). The receptors here all came from an adult woman who had mild COVID-19 (a few samples of this study predate the infection). Cell type and time point are not known.

Points on this clonotype: One junction end disagrees with the germline gene, perhaps due to a read error. The chain recombines TRBV7-7 with TRBJ1-1, with D tentatively TRBD1 (5 bases). The CDR3 has 17 amino acids. Germline CDR1 reads SSHAT; CDR2 reads FNYEAQ (reference sequence). CDR3 DNA sequence: TGTGCTAGCAGCCCTCTTGGGGCAGTACTGGGGGAAACTGAAGCTTTCTTT. This sequence encodes CASSPLGAVLGETEAFF.

The rearrangement joins TRBV12-3 or TRBV12-4 to TRBJ1-2, with D possibly matching TRBD1 (5 bases). V lost 6 bases to trimming and J lost 5 bases, with 13 bases between them. The CDR3 extends over 13 amino acids. The CDR3 protein is CASRNDSSYGYTF. The DNA for the CDR3 is TGTGCCAGCAGGAACGACAGTTCATATGGCTACACCTTC.

There are many counts of this clonotype. This rearrangement joins TRBV5-1 to TRBJ2-2; no definite D call. Trimming left V 0 bases short and J 6 bases short, with 6 bases between. The CDR3 sequence is 13 residues long. Per germline, CDR1 SGHRS and CDR2 YFSETQ. The CDR3 protein is CASSLVRSGELFF. Written as DNA, the CDR3 is TGCGCCAGCAGCTTGGTGCGATCCGGGGAGCTGTTTTTT. Filled out from reference TRBV5-1 and TRBJ2-2, the complete variable domain reads KAGVTQTPRYLIKTRGQQVTLSCSPISGHRSVSWYQQTPGQGLQFLFEYFSETQRNKGNFPGRFSGRQFSNSRSEMNVSTLELGDSALYLCASSLVRSGELFFGEGSRLTVL.

This clonotype was picked up a small number of times. This chain joins TRBV15 and TRBJ2-7; 11 nucleotides agree with TRBD2. Germline V gene sequence: CDR1 LNHNV, CDR2 YYDKDF (reference sequence). The CDR3 contains 18 residues. The ends lost 1 base at V and 2 bases at J; junction bases unmatched: 10. The CDR3 loop reads CATSRGRSASGRTYEQYF. The CDR3 nucleotides read TGTGCCACCAGCAGAGGCAGGTCGGCTAGCGGGAGGACCTACGAGCAGTACTTC.

The chain combines TRBV4-2 with TRBJ2-7; a weak D match, TRBD2 (6 bases). Trimming stripped 0 bases from V and 2 bases from J, with 11 bases between. The CDR3 extends over 15 amino acids. From germline, CDR1 is LGHNA and CDR2 YNFKEQ. The CDR3 spells CASSQDLAPAYEQYF. CDR3 coding DNA: TGTGCCAGCAGCCAAGATCTAGCGCCCGCCTACGAGCAGTACTTC.

This clonotype was found a few times. This rearrangement joins TRBV4-3 to TRBJ2-1; TRBD2 agrees at 12 bases. J lost 8 bases, V lost 2 bases, and 7 bases had no gene match. CDR1 is LGHNA, CDR2 YSLEER, per germline. The CDR3 is 16 residues long. CDR3 coding DNA: TGCGCCAGCAGCCAAACACTAGCGGGAGGTTGGGATGAGCAGTTCTTC. Amino acids: CASSQTLAGGWDEQFF.

This clonotype appeared a few times. The rearrangement uses TRBV25-1 and TRBJ1-4; no definite D call. The V gene lost 1 base and the J gene lost 10 bases, with 13 bases spanning the gap. CDR3 length: 14 residues. The germline CDR1 and CDR2 sequences are MGHDK and SYGVNS. The CDR3 is CASSEWGSSGKLFF. The CDR3 coding sequence is TGTGCCAGCAGTGAATGGGGATCCTCCGGAAAACTGTTTTTT.

The table lists this clonotype with a count of one. The V call is TRBV5-1, the J call TRBJ1-5; 8 bases map to TRBD1. From germline, CDR1 is SGHRS and CDR2 YFSETQ. This CDR3 has 15 residues. The V gene end was trimmed by 5 bases and the J gene end by 3 bases; junction bases not matched to a gene: 7. CDR3 loop: CASRPGTGINQPQHF. The DNA for the CDR3 is TGCGCCAGCAGACCCGGGACAGGCATCAATCAGCCCCAGCATTTT.

The chain uses TRBV7-6 and TRBJ2-7; tentatively, D is TRBD1 or TRBD2 (5 bases each). Trimming took 5 bases from V and 2 from J, leaving 16 bases between them. The CDR3 has 15 residues. Germline V gene data show CDR1 as SGHVS and CDR2 as FNYEAQ. CDR3 sequence: CASSRGWGPPYEQYF. The CDR3 DNA sequence: TGTGCCAGCAGCCGCGGCTGGGGACCACCCTACGAGCAGTACTTC.

Ten or more counts support this clonotype. V gene TRBV5-1 combines with J gene TRBJ1-1; D uncertain. The length of the CDR3 is 15 residues. Trimming stripped 1 base from V and 1 base from J, with 11 bases between. The V gene's germline CDR1 is SGHRS and CDR2 YFSETQ. The CDR3 coding sequence is TGCGCCAGCAGCTTGTCCGCAGGCGGGAACACTGAAGCTTTCTTT. Protein sequence: CASSLSAGGNTEAFF.

This clonotype occurred a few times. The chain combines TRBV20-1 with TRBJ1-2, with D maybe TRBD1 (6 bases). Germline-derived CDR1 and CDR2 are DFQATT and SNEGSKA (reference sequence). There are 13 residues in the CDR3. Trimming took off 4 bases at V and 8 bases at J, with 17 bases between the two ends. The CDR3 coding sequence is TGCAGTGCTAAGGCAGGGGCGCGGAGAGGCTACACCTTC. Translating gives CSAKAGARRGYTF.

This chain links TRBV5-1 with TRBJ2-4, with D possibly matching TRBD2 (6 bases). The CDR3 sequence is 14 residues long. The germline V and J ends were trimmed by 4 bases and 0 bases, with 8 bases remaining between them. The germline CDR1 and CDR2 sequences are SGHRS and YFSETQ. Here the CDR3 DNA reads TGCGCCAGCAGCCGGGACTTAGCCAAAAACATTCAGTACTTC. Protein: CASSRDLAKNIQYF.

A few counts support this clonotype. The CDR3 loop reads CASSWDRGRRETQYF. In nucleotides, the CDR3 is TGCGCCAGCAGCTGGGACAGGGGGCGTAGAGAGACCCAGTACTTC. The gene calls are TRBV5-1 and TRBJ2-5; 12 bases map to TRBD1. The ends lost 3 bases at V and 4 bases at J; junction bases unmatched: 4. From germline, CDR1 is SGHRS and CDR2 YFSETQ. The CDR3 sequence is 15 residues long.

In this sample, this clonotype turned up a few times. The CDR3 DNA reads as TGTGCCAGCAGCCAAGATGGACAGGGGGTGGATACGCAGTATTTT. Protein: CASSQDGQGVDTQYF. The chain links TRBV4-2 to TRBJ2-3; TRBD1 matches 10 bases. The CDR3 runs 15 residues. After removal of 0 bases from V and 6 bases from J, the junction contained 3 bases not matched to a gene. In germline, CDR1 is LGHNA, CDR2 YNFKEQ.

This clonotype was picked up a small number of times. The chain recombines TRBV18 with TRBJ1-1; 8 nucleotides match TRBD1. CDR1 is KGHSH and CDR2 is LQKENI in the germline V gene. This CDR3 spans 15 amino acids. The ends lost 8 bases at V and 1 base at J; junction bases unmatched: 9. The CDR3 coding sequence is TGTGCCAGCCTAAATAGGCAGGGGGCGAACACTGAAGCTTTCTTT. Translating gives CASLNRQGANTEAFF.

The sample holds a few counts of this clonotype. The CDR3 sequence is CASSAGTTHNSPLHF. The CDR3 DNA reads TGTGCCAGCAGCGCGGGGACAACCCATAATTCACCCCTCCACTTT. The rearrangement uses TRBV7-9 and TRBJ1-6; possible D gene TRBD1, 6 bases. CDR1 and CDR2 (germline): SEHNR, FQNEAQ (reference sequence). Trimming pared 5 bases from V and 5 bases from J, leaving 13 bases between. The CDR3 is 15 amino acids.

This clonotype was found a few times. This chain links TRBV12-3 or TRBV12-4 with TRBJ2-7; tentative D call: TRBD2 (5 bases). Trimming removed 6 bases at V and 4 bases at J, with 25 bases between. The CDR3 extends over 17 amino acids. This CDR3 is CASSPRRKSLRDYEQYF. CDR3 nucleotides: TGTGCCAGCAGCCCCAGACGAAAATCTTTACGGGATTACGAGCAGTACTTC.

This clonotype has only a few counts. Here the CDR3 reads CSARDVAGIYNEQFF. Here the CDR3 DNA reads TGCAGTGCTAGAGACGTAGCGGGGATCTACAATGAGCAGTTCTTC. The chain joins TRBV20-1 to TRBJ2-1, with 8 positions matching TRBD2. The CDR3 is 15 residues long. Germline V gene data show CDR1 as DFQATT and CDR2 as SNEGSKA (reference sequence). V shed 0 bases and J 3 bases; nucleotides not matched to a gene: 4.

This rearrangement joins TRBV7-9 to TRBJ2-7; TRBD2 matches 11 bases. The germline CDR1 and CDR2 sequences are SEHNR and FQNEAQ (reference sequence). The V gene end was trimmed by 5 bases and the J gene end by 4 bases; junction bases not matched to a gene: 7. The CDR3 totals 15 residues. The CDR3 nucleotides read TGTGCCAGCAGCCCTTCTAGCGGGAGGTTGTACGAGCAGTACTTC. This encodes CASSPSSGRLYEQYF.

The chain joins TRBV2 to TRBJ2-3, with D possibly being TRBD1 (6 bases). Germline V gene data show CDR1 as SNHLY and CDR2 as FYNNEI. This CDR3 has 13 amino acids. Trimming shortened V by 5 bases and J by 4 bases, and 10 bases separated the two germline ends. CDR3 sequence reads: CASSTGLADTQYF. DNA for the CDR3: TGTGCCAGCAGTACAGGGCTCGCAGATACGCAGTATTTT.

This rearrangement joins TRBV7-9 to TRBJ1-1; no clear D gene. Germline CDR1 is SEHNR and CDR2 is FQNEAQ (reference sequence). CDR3 length: 14 residues. Trimming removed 0 bases at V and 4 bases at J, with 9 bases between. In nucleotides, the CDR3 is TGTGCCAGCAGCTTAGCTGAGGGTACCACTGAAGCTTTCTTT. This encodes CASSLAEGTTEAFF.

This clonotype has only a few counts. V gene TRBV10-3 combines with J gene TRBJ1-1; D gene unclear. The germline V gene has CDR1 ENHRY and CDR2 SYGVKD. The CDR3 spans 15 residues. Trimming cost V 3 bases and J 0 bases, with 11 bases left between them. CDR3 loop: CAISDPGRVNTEAFF. In DNA form, the CDR3 reads TGTGCCATCAGTGACCCCGGACGGGTGAACACTGAAGCTTTCTTT.

This chain connects TRBV6-6 to TRBJ2-7; perhaps TRBD1 as D (6 bases). V was cut by 7 bases and J by 2 bases, with 12 bases left in between. CDR1 and CDR2 (germline): MNHNY, SVGAGI (reference sequence). The CDR3 has 13 residues. CDR3 nucleotides: TGTGCCAGCAAACCACAGGGACCCTACGAGCAGTACTTC. Protein product: CASKPQGPYEQYF.

The chain employs TRBV7-6 and TRBJ2-7; perhaps TRBD1 as D (6 bases). V was trimmed by 6 bases and J by 3 bases, leaving 12 bases between them. Germline CDR1 is SGHVS and CDR2 is FNYEAQ. The CDR3 consists of 13 residues. The CDR3 region has the DNA TGTGCCAGCAGGGGGGCAGAAGGCTACGAGCAGTACTTC. Translation: CASRGAEGYEQYF.

This clonotype was detected once. CDR3 protein: CAWVPVTGELFF. CDR3 coding DNA: TGTGCCTGGGTTCCGGTAACGGGGGAGCTGTTTTTT. The chain combines TRBV30 with TRBJ2-2, with D unclear. The V end was cut by 5 bases, the J end by 8 bases, with 12 bases between. Germline-derived CDR1 and CDR2 are GTSNPN and SVGIG (reference sequence). CDR3 length: 12 amino acids.

This chain links TRBV12-3 or TRBV12-4 with TRBJ2-3; 8 nucleotides match TRBD2. The J segment lost 0 bases and the V segment lost 3 bases, leaving 5 bases of the junction unmatched. The CDR3 is made up of 16 amino acids. The chain's CDR3 is CASSLPSGPSTDTQYF. CDR3 bases: TGTGCCAGCAGTTTGCCTAGCGGGCCCAGCACAGATACGCAGTATTTT.

The rearrangement joins TRBV7-9 to TRBJ2-1; D gene ambiguous. Trimming removed 4 bases from V and 0 bases from J, with 10 bases in between. Per the germline V gene, CDR1 is SEHNR and CDR2 is FQNEAQ (reference sequence). The CDR3 totals 15 residues. CDR3 coding DNA: TGTGCCAGCAGCTCACGATTAATCTCCTACAATGAGCAGTTCTTC. It is translated as CASSSRLISYNEQFF.

In its sample, this clonotype was seen a few times. The rearrangement links TRBV6-5 to TRBJ2-7; 7 bases agree with TRBD1. CDR1 is MNHEY and CDR2 is SVGAGI in the germline V gene. V was clipped by 0 bases and J by 3 bases; unmatched bases: 8. The CDR3 loop spans 16 amino acids. CDR3: CASSYSRAQGFYEQYF. For the CDR3, the DNA is TGTGCCAGCAGTTACTCGAGAGCACAGGGGTTCTACGAGCAGTACTTC.